This TCR beta chain was recovered during a study of blood T cell repertoires in COVID-19 (dated by TCRdb to 2018 to 2020). For context, the study as a whole: Samples from collaborators originated in the United States, Italy and Spain and spanned both the acute and convalescent phases of COVID-19. The material from the prospective study consisted of cDNA or gDNA derived from T cells, B-cell-depleted T cells, or PBMCs. The dataset comprised deeply sampled blood TCRbeta repertoires from subjects exposed to, actively infected with, or recovered from COVID-19. The repertoires were released in a freely available public database meant as a resource for research on the immune response to SARS-CoV-2. Samples came from the ongoing ImmuneRACE study (first 160 participants) plus 1,254 subjects from 6 global collaborators. A de-identified subject ID, COVID-19 status, age in years and sex were almost always included in the sample metadata. HLA class I and class II types, where available, came from metadata supplied by the sample provider rather than from assay-based typing. Here is what the overall study found, with its caveats: The amount of clinical and demographic metadata varied by source and participant and was provided uncurated.

According to the germline V gene, CDR1 reads SGHTS and CDR2 reads YDEGEE. V lost 0 bases and J lost 8 bases; the stretch between them is 8 bases long. Including cysteine and phenylalanine, the CDR3 has 13 amino acids. The CDR3 DNA has 39 bases and is translated from base 1. TCRbeta CDR3 regions were amplified from genomic DNA by means of the immunoSEQ Assay, a bias-controlled multiplex PCR. Under the source paper's analysis protocol: The number of nucleated cells in each sample was estimated by amplification of reference gene primers within the assay. To quantify the absolute abundance of each unique TCRbeta CDR3 rearrangement, sequence reads were collapsed and filtered. For each sample, productive Simpson clonality was calculated as the square root of Simpson's diversity index across productive rearrangements. TCRdb limited this immuneACCESS table to in-frame rearrangements with V and J called. A share of clones is missing; checked studies link under half to unresolved V genes, and the rest is unexplained. Clone size and V and J calls were adopted from that table, with D and trimming inferred from the DNA. Recorded for this sample are 450,000 to 600,000 clones; roughly 90% of them occurred a single time. The ten biggest clones cover roughly 0.7% of the sample.

A word on this clone: What this receptor recognizes is not known. Per-nucleotide qualities are absent, and no much larger clonotype sits a single base away.

Participants in the prospective study were enrolled through a virtual design, were aged about 18 to 90 years, and lived in roughly 24 United States geographic areas. To assign participants to cohorts, the prospective study relied on clinical history that participants themselves reported in a screening survey and a study questionnaire. ImmuneRACE Cohort 3 recovered participants were defined by two consecutive negative NP/OP PCR tests, healthcare professional clearance, or symptom resolution. Mobile phlebotomists in the prospective study collected whole blood, serum and a nasopharyngeal or oropharyngeal swab from every participant. Prospective study participants could optionally give additional blood draws and questionnaires over an approximately two-month period. Before DNA extraction, blood samples from the prospective study were shipped at room temperature or frozen.

The receptor was isolated from a woman aged 18-29 years who had recovered from COVID-19. The sample comprised PBMCs or T cells enriched from blood (not recorded which). The chain links TRBV5-8 with TRBJ1-4; the D gene assignment is ambiguous. In nucleotides, the sequence is TGTGCCAGCAGCTTGGACGGGAAGGAAAAACTGTTTTTT. This gives the protein CASSLDGKEKLFF.